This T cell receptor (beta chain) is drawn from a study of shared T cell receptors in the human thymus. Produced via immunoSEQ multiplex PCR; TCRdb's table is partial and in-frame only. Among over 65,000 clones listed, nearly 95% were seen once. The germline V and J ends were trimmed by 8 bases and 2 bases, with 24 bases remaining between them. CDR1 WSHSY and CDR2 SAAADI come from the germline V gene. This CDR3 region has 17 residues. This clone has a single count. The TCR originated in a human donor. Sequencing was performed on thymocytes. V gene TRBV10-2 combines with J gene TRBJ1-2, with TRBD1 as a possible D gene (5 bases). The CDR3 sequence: CASLEGITTEGNYGYTF. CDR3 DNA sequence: TGCGCCAGCCTCGAAGGAATTACGACAGAGGGAAACTATGGCTACACCTTC.